This T cell receptor (beta chain) was retrieved from a study of OX40 agonist ivuxolimab in advanced cancers. Whole-study context: Ivuxolimab, an agonistic anti-OX40 (CD134) antibody, was given to patients. Patients treated during dose escalation were battling hepatocellular carcinoma, melanoma, renal cell or head and neck cancer. Notes on the study in general: Those patients achieving a partial response at 0.1-3.0 mg/kg showed among the lowest clonal expansion.

Profiled with immunoSEQ multiplex PCR; TCRdb holds only in-frame clones, not every one. The table has about 73,000 clones, 85% to 90% seen once; the top ten hold roughly 9.8%. Blood draws occurred at baseline, cycle 4 day 1, and cycle 7 day 1. This clone was detected once. Antigen unknown. Germline CDR1 is MNHEY and CDR2 is SMNVEV (reference sequence). Trimming pared 7 bases from V and 6 bases from J, leaving 19 bases between. The CDR3 spans 14 residues. The sequence was collected from an adult with an advanced solid tumor such as melanoma, head and neck, liver or kidney cancer. The sequencing used CD4+ or CD8+ T cells sorted from blood, collected in a trial of the OX40 agonist ivuxolimab. The genes are TRBV27 and TRBJ2-7, with D perhaps matching TRBD1 (6 bases). CDR3 coding DNA: TGTGCCAGCATTATGTCATTGGGGGCGCCCGAGCAGTACTTC. Protein product: CASIMSLGAPEQYF.